These T cell receptor beta chains were read from a single sample in a study of CD8+ T cells in alopecia areata. Here immunoSEQ multiplex PCR was the method, and the copy in TCRdb shows in-frame clones only, minus some. The sample includes nearly 200,000 clones, 58% seen only once; the top ten take about 5.1%. Material: CD4+ T cells sorted from blood, obtained at week 24, from a patient treated with tofacitinib. Source of these receptors: a human donor with alopecia areata. Both conserved end residues are part of each CDR3. D genes are given only for firm matches. Only part of the rows carry a size: once, few, many, or a class if the clone is expanded.

d_gene: .
len: 13
v_gene: TRBV10-3
abundance: .
j_gene: TRBJ2-1
CDR3aa: CATEPGGYNEQFF
CDR3nt: TGTGCCACCGAACCGGGCGGATACAATGAGCAGTTCTTC

d_gene: .
len: 14
v_gene: TRBV7-2
abundance: .
j_gene: TRBJ1-4
CDR3aa: CASSSSSTNEKLFF
CDR3nt: TGTGCCAGCAGCTCGTCTTCAACTAATGAAAAACTGTTTTTT

d_gene: .
len: 15
v_gene: TRBV19
abundance: .
j_gene: TRBJ2-1
CDR3aa: CASSMGPSANNEQFF
CDR3nt: TGTGCCAGTAGTATGGGGCCTAGCGCGAACAATGAGCAGTTCTTC

d_gene: .
len: 15
v_gene: TRBV19
abundance: .
j_gene: TRBJ2-1
CDR3aa: CASSIGTGRPREQFF
CDR3nt: TGTGCCAGTAGTATAGGGACGGGGAGGCCCAGAGAGCAGTTCTTC

d_gene: .
len: 15
v_gene: TRBV9
abundance: .
j_gene: TRBJ1-1
CDR3aa: CASSVFGSLNTEAFF
CDR3nt: TGTGCCAGCAGCGTATTCGGCAGCCTGAACACTGAAGCTTTCTTT

d_gene: .
len: 14
v_gene: TRBV11-2
abundance: .
j_gene: TRBJ1-6
CDR3aa: CASSLGRGYSPLHF
CDR3nt: TGTGCCAGCAGCTTGGGCAGGGGCTATTCACCCCTCCACTTT

d_gene: .
len: 15
v_gene: TRBV5-7
abundance: .
j_gene: TRBJ1-1
CDR3aa: CASSLPQDGNTEAFF
CDR3nt: TGTGCCAGCAGCTTGCCCCAGGACGGAAACACTGAAGCTTTCTTT

d_gene: .
len: 13
v_gene: TRBV7-8
abundance: once
j_gene: TRBJ2-1
CDR3aa: CASSLALQSGQIF
CDR3nt: TGTGCCAGCAGCTTAGCCCTGCAGTCGGGCCAGATCTTC

d_gene: TRBD1
len: 14
v_gene: TRBV7-8
abundance: once
j_gene: TRBJ1-1
CDR3aa: CASSLVRQGKEAFF
CDR3nt: TGTGCCAGCAGCTTAGTACGACAGGGGAAGGAAGCTTTCTTT

d_gene: .
len: 13
v_gene: TRBV4-3
abundance: few
j_gene: TRBJ1-1
CDR3aa: CASSLRQDSVAFF
CDR3nt: TGCGCCAGCAGCCTTCGACAAGATTCGGTAGCTTTCTTT

d_gene: .
len: 12
v_gene: TRBV28
abundance: few
j_gene: TRBJ1-2
CDR3aa: CASTTANYGYTF
CDR3nt: TGTGCCAGCACAACAGCTAACTATGGCTACACCTTC

d_gene: .
len: 13
v_gene: TRBV18
abundance: .
j_gene: TRBJ2-7
CDR3aa: CASSLERSYEQYF
CDR3nt: TGTGCCAGCTCACTCGAGCGGAGCTACGAGCAGTACTTC

d_gene: .
len: 15
v_gene: TRBV29-1
abundance: .
j_gene: TRBJ2-7
CDR3aa: CSVLAVFHSSYEQYF
CDR3nt: TGCAGCGTGCTGGCAGTTTTTCATTCTTCCTACGAGCAGTACTTC

d_gene: TRBD1
len: 15
v_gene: TRBV4-1
abundance: .
j_gene: TRBJ2-7
CDR3aa: CASSQPGQGAEEQYF
CDR3nt: TGCGCCAGCAGCCAACCGGGACAGGGGGCGGAGGAGCAGTACTTC

d_gene: TRBD1
len: 16
v_gene: TRBV4-1
abundance: few
j_gene: TRBJ2-5
CDR3aa: CASSQELSGGRETQYF
CDR3nt: TGCGCCAGCAGCCAAGAATTGTCAGGGGGTAGAGAGACCCAGTACTTC

d_gene: .
len: 13
v_gene: TRBV4-1
abundance: .
j_gene: TRBJ2-5
CDR3aa: CASSQASGETQYF
CDR3nt: TGCGCCAGCAGCCAAGCCAGCGGGGAGACCCAGTACTTC

d_gene: .
len: 13
v_gene: TRBV6-5
abundance: .
j_gene: TRBJ2-1
CDR3aa: CASTRIGYNEQFF
CDR3nt: TGTGCCAGCACTCGCATAGGCTACAATGAGCAGTTCTTC